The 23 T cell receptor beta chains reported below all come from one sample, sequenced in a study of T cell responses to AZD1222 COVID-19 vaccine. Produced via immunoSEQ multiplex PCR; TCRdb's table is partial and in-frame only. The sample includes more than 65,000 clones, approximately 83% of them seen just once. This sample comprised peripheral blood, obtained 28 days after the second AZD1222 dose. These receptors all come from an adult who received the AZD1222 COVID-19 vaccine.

The CDR3 loop is CSVNGLAVTDTQYF. CDR3 nucleotide sequence: TGCAGCGTTAACGGACTAGCGGTCACAGATACGCAGTATTTT. The gene calls are TRBV29-1 and TRBJ2-3; 10 bases agree with TRBD2. Germline CDR1 reads SQVTM; CDR2 reads ANQGSEA. J gave up 2 bases and V 5 bases, and 4 bases lay outside the gene matches. The CDR3 totals 14 residues.

CDR3 sequence reads: CASSLGGSGNTIYF. Written as DNA, the CDR3 is TGCGCCAGCAGCTTAGGGGGTTCTGGAAACACCATATATTTT. The rearrangement joins TRBV5-1 to TRBJ1-3; maybe TRBD1 (6 bases). The V and J ends lost 2 bases and 1 base respectively, with 7 bases between them. The CDR3 covers 14 residues. The germline CDR1 and CDR2 sequences are SGHRS and YFSETQ.

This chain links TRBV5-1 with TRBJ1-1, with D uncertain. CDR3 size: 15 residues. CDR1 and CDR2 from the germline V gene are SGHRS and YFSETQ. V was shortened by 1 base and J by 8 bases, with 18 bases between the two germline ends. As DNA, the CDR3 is TGCGCCAGCAGCTTGTTATCGGGGAAAGAAATAGAAGCTTTCTTT. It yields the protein CASSLLSGKEIEAFF.

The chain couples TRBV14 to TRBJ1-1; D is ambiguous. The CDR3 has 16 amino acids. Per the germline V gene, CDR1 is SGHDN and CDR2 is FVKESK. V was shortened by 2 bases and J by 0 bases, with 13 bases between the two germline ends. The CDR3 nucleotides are TGTGCCAGCAGCCAATTGGGCAGCCTCATGAACACTGAAGCTTTCTTT. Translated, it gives CASSQLGSLMNTEAFF.

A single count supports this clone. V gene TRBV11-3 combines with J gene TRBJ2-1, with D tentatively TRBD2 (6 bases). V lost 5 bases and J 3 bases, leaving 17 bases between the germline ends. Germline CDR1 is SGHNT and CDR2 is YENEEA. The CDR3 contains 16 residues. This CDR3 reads CASSLMRGGVYNEQFF. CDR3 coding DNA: TGTGCCAGCAGCCTTATGCGGGGCGGGGTCTACAATGAGCAGTTCTTC.

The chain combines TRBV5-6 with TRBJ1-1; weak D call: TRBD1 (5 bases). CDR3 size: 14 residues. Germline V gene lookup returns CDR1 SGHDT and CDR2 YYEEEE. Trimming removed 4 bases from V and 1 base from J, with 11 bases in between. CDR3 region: CASSLDSQNTEAFF. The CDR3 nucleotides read TGTGCCAGCAGCCTCGACAGCCAGAACACTGAAGCTTTCTTT.

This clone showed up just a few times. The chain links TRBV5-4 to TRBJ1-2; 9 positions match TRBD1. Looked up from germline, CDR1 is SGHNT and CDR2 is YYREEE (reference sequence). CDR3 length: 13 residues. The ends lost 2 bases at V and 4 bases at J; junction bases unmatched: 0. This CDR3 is CASSLQGAYGYTF. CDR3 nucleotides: TGTGCCAGCAGCTTACAGGGGGCCTATGGCTACACCTTC. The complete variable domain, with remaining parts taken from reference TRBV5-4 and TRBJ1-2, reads ETGVTQSPTHLIKTRGQQVTLRCSSQSGHNTVSWYQQALGQGPQFIFQYYREEENGRGNFPPRFSGLQFPNYSSELNVNALELDDSALYLCASSLQGAYGYTFGSGTRLTVV.

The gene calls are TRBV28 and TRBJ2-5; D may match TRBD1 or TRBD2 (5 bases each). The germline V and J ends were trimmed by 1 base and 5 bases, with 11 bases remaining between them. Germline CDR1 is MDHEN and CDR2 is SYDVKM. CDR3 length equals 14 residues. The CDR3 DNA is TGTGCCAGCAGTTTATTGGGGGTGAGGGAGACCCAGTACTTC. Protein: CASSLLGVRETQYF.

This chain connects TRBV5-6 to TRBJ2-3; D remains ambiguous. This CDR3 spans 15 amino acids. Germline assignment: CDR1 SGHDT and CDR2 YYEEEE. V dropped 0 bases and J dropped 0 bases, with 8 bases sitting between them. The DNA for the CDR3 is TGTGCCAGCAGCTTGGGTGCAGCTAGCACAGATACGCAGTATTTT. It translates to CASSLGAASTDTQYF. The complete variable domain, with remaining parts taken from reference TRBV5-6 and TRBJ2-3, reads DAGVTQSPTHLIKTRGQQVTLRCSPKSGHDTVSWYQQALGQGPQFIFQYYEEEERQRGNFPDRFSGHQFPNYSSELNVNALLLGDSALYLCASSLGAASTDTQYFGPGTRLTVL.

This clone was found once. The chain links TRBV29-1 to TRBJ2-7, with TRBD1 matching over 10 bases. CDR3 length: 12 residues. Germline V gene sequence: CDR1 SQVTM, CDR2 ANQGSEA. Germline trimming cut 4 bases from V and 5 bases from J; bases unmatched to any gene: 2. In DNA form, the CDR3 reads TGCAGCGTTGGGACAGGGGGACACGAGCAGTACTTC. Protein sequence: CSVGTGGHEQYF.

CDR3 amino acids: CASTLEAGSSYEQYF. CDR3 DNA sequence: TGTGCCAGCACCTTAGAGGCAGGGAGCTCCTACGAGCAGTACTTC. The gene calls are TRBV28 and TRBJ2-7; D possibly uses TRBD1 or TRBD2 (5 bases each). Germline V gives CDR1 MDHEN, CDR2 SYDVKM. CDR3 length: 15 residues. V was cut by 7 bases and J by 0 bases, with 16 bases left in between.

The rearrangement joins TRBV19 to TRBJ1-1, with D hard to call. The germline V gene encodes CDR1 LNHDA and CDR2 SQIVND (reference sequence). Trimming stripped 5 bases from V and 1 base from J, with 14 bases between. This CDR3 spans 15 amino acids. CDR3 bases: TGTGCCAGTAGTGGCCAGACTGTGGCGAACACTGAAGCTTTCTTT. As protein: CASSGQTVANTEAFF.

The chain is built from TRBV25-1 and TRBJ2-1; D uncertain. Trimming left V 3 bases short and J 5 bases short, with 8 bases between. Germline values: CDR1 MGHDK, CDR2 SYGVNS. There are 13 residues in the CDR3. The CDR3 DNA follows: TGTGCCAGCAGTGAGAGACGAGACAATGAGCAGTTCTTC. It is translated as CASSERRDNEQFF.

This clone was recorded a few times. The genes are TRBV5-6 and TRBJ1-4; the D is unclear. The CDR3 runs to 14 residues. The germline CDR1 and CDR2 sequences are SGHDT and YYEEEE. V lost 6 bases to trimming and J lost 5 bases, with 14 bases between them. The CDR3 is CASTLMLGNEKLFF. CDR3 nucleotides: TGTGCCAGCACCCTAATGTTAGGGAATGAAAAACTGTTTTTT.

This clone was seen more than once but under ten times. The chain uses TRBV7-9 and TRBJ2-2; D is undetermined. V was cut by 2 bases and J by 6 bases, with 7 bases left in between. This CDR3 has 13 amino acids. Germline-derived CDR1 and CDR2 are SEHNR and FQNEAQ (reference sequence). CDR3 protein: CASSLLASGELFF. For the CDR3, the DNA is TGTGCCAGCAGCTTACTCGCTTCCGGGGAGCTGTTTTTT.

The CDR3 DNA sequence: TGTGCCATCAGTGAGTCGGACCTCTATGGCTACACCTTC. Its translation is CAISESDLYGYTF. This sequence joins TRBV10-3 and TRBJ1-2; D is uncertain. Trimming stripped 0 bases from V and 4 bases from J, with 6 bases between. The length of the CDR3 is 13 residues. Looked up from germline, CDR1 is ENHRY and CDR2 is SYGVKD.

CDR3 residues: CASSLARTGAIDTQYF. In DNA form, the CDR3 reads TGTGCCAGCAGCCTTGCCCGGACAGGGGCAATAGATACGCAGTATTTT. V usage is TRBV5-4 and J usage is TRBJ2-3; 9 bases map to TRBD1. The V gene's germline CDR1 is SGHNT and CDR2 YYREEE (reference sequence). The CDR3 loop spans 16 amino acids. With V trimmed by 4 bases and J by 5 bases, 11 bases remained unmatched.

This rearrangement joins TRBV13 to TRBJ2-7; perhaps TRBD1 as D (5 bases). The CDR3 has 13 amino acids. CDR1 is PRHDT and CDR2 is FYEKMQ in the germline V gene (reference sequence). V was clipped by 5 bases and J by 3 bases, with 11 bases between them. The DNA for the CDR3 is TGTGCCAGCAGCCTAACAGGAGACTACGAGCAGTACTTC. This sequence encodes CASSLTGDYEQYF.

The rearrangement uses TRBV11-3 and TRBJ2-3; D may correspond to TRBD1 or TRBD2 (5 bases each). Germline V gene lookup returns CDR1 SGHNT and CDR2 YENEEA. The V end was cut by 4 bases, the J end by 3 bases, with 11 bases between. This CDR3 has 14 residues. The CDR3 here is CASSSLGATDTQYF. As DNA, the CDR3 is TGTGCCAGCAGCTCCCTCGGGGCAACAGATACGCAGTATTTT.

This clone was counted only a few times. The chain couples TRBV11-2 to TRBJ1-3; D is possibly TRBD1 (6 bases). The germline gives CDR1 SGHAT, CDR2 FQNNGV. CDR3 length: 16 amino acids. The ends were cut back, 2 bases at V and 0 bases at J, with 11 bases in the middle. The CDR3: CASSLTGTYSGNTIYF. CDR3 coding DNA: TGTGCCAGCAGCTTAACAGGGACCTACTCTGGAAACACCATATATTTT.

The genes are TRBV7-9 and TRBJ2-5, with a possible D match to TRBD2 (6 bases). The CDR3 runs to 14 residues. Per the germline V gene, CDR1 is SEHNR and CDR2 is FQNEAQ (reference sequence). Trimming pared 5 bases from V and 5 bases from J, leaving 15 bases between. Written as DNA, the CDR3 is TGTGCCAGCAGCATCGGAGGGGCCGGGGAGACCCAGTACTTC. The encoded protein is CASSIGGAGETQYF.

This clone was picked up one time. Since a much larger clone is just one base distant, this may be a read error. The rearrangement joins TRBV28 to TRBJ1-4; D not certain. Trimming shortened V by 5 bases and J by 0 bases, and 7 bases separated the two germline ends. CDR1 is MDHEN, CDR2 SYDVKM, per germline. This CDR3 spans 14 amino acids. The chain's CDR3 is CASSDGATNEKLFF. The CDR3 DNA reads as TGTGCCAGCAGTGATGGGGCAACTAATGAAAAACTGTTTTTT. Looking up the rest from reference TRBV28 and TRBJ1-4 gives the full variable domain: DVKVTQSSRYLVKRTGEKVFLECVQDMDHENMFWYRQDPGLGLRLIYFSYDVKMKEKGDIPEGYSVSREKKERFSLILESASTNQTSMYLCASSDGATNEKLFFGSGTQLSVL.

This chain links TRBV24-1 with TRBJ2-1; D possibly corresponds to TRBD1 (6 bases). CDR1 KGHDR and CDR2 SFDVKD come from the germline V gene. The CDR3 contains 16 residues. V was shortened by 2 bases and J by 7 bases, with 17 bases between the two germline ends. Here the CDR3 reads CATSDYTGDTMNEQFF. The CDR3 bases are TGTGCCACCAGTGATTATACCGGGGACACGATGAATGAGCAGTTCTTC.